One and the same sample provided the 14 T cell receptor beta chains below, sequenced in a study of control samples from healthy donors and cancer patients. The protocol was immunoSEQ multiplex PCR, while the TCRdb copy is restricted to in-frame clones and leaves out a portion. The data hold 130,000 or so clones, with about 93% observed a single time. The sequencing sample was made of blood. These receptors originate from a man aged 35 to 55 in good health.

The chain combines TRBV5-3 with TRBJ2-7, with D perhaps TRBD1 (6 bases). TRBV5-3 qualifies as an ORF whose function is uncertain. The V end was cut by 5 bases, the J end by 0 bases, with 12 bases between. The CDR3 sequence is 14 residues long. The CDR3 bases are TGTGCCAGAAGGCCTGACAGGAGCTCCTACGAGCAGTACTTC. Amino acid sequence: CARRPDRSSYEQYF.

The genes are TRBV5-4 and TRBJ2-3; 8 bases match TRBD2. Trimming cost V 4 bases and J 2 bases; bases outside gene matches: 6. The CDR3 totals 15 residues. Germline V CDR1 and CDR2: SGHNT, YYREEE (reference sequence). In nucleotides, the CDR3 is TGTGCCAGCAGCACGACCGGGGGGGACACAGATACGCAGTATTTT. It encodes CASSTTGGDTDTQYF.

This rearrangement joins TRBV28 to TRBJ1-2; no reliable D call. Germline values: CDR1 MDHEN, CDR2 SYDVKM. The germline V and J ends were trimmed by 8 bases and 2 bases, with 6 bases remaining between them. This CDR3 is built from 11 residues. CDR3 DNA sequence: TGTGCCAGCGGCCGGAACTATGGCTACACCTTC. Translation gives CASGRNYGYTF.

The rearrangement uses TRBV5-1 and TRBJ2-7; no clear D gene. Germline CDR1 SGHRS, CDR2 YFSETQ. Trimming removed 0 bases at V and 3 bases at J, with 4 bases between. This CDR3 is built from 12 residues. CDR3: CASSLGIYEQYF. In DNA form, the CDR3 reads TGCGCCAGCAGCTTGGGGATCTACGAGCAGTACTTC. Combining the CDR3 with reference TRBV5-1 and TRBJ2-7 gives the whole variable domain KAGVTQTPRYLIKTRGQQVTLSCSPISGHRSVSWYQQTPGQGLQFLFEYFSETQRNKGNFPGRFSGRQFSNSRSEMNVSTLELGDSALYLCASSLGIYEQYFGPGTRLTVT.

The V and J genes are TRBV7-9 and TRBJ1-5; no clear D. The CDR3 is 13 amino acids. The germline V and J ends were trimmed by 1 base and 7 bases, with 8 bases remaining between them. Germline V gene sequence: CDR1 SEHNR, CDR2 FQNEAQ (reference sequence). CDR3 sequence reads: CASSLDFRQPQHF. The CDR3 nucleotides read TGTGCCAGCAGCTTAGATTTCAGGCAGCCCCAGCATTTT.

This CDR3 reads CASSQEWSGHFVYEQYF. The CDR3 region has the DNA TGCGCCAGCAGCCAAGAATGGTCGGGACATTTCGTGTACGAGCAGTACTTC. V gene TRBV4-1 combines with J gene TRBJ2-7, with a tentative D call TRBD1 (6 bases). With 0 bases removed from V and 4 bases from J, the gap between germline ends came to 19 bases. Germline V gene lookup returns CDR1 MGHRA and CDR2 YSYEKL. The CDR3 contains 17 residues.

This clone was counted once. The chain couples TRBV19 to TRBJ2-6, with 8 bases aligning to TRBD1. The CDR3 length is 17 residues. Germline lookup yields CDR1 LNHDA and CDR2 SQIVND (reference sequence). The V and J ends lost 3 bases and 0 bases, in that order; junction bases with no gene match: 4. CDR3 region: CASSMGQASSGANVLTF. Written as DNA, the CDR3 is TGTGCCAGTAGTATGGGACAGGCCTCCTCTGGGGCCAACGTCCTGACTTTC. The full variable domain, completed using reference TRBV19 and TRBJ2-6, is DGGITQSPKYLFRKEGQNVTLSCEQNLNHDAMYWYRQDPGQGLRLIYYSQIVNDFQKGDIAEGYSVSREKKESFPLTVTSAQKNPTAFYLCASSMGQASSGANVLTFGAGSRLTVL.

The CDR3 region is CASSLERGSSPLHF. CDR3 sequence (DNA): TGTGCCAGCAGCTTAGAAAGGGGGAGCTCACCCCTCCACTTT. The genes are TRBV11-2 and TRBJ1-6, with D possibly being TRBD1 (6 bases). This CDR3 is 14 amino acids long. Germline CDR1 SGHAT, CDR2 FQNNGV. The V end lost 0 bases, the J end lost 10 bases, and 10 bases lay between the germline ends.

V usage is TRBV5-1 and J usage is TRBJ1-4, with a tentative D call TRBD1 (5 bases). There are 15 residues in the CDR3. Germline V gene sequence: CDR1 SGHRS, CDR2 YFSETQ. V was cut by 1 base and J by 5 bases, with 12 bases left in between. The CDR3 loop reads CASSLLRGPNEKLFF. CDR3 in DNA: TGCGCCAGCAGCTTGCTACGGGGCCCCAATGAAAAACTGTTTTTT.

Written as DNA, the CDR3 is TGCAGCGTTGGGGACCCCCCCTCCATATATTTT. Translated, it gives CSVGDPPSIYF. The J gene is TRBJ1-3, the V gene TRBV29-1; TRBD1 is a possible D gene (5 bases). The CDR3 consists of 11 residues. Germline V gives CDR1 SQVTM, CDR2 ANQGSEA. Trimming left V 4 bases short and J 11 bases short, with 12 bases between.

The V and J genes are TRBV6-5 and TRBJ1-4, with TRBD1 matching 9 bases. The germline V gene encodes CDR1 MNHEY and CDR2 SVGAGI. Trimming cost V 5 bases and J 4 bases; bases outside gene matches: 5. This CDR3 region has 15 residues. The DNA for the CDR3 is TGTGCCAGCAGTCCCCGACAGGGGGGTAATGAAAAACTGTTTTTT. As protein: CASSPRQGGNEKLFF.

The chain joins TRBV5-1 to TRBJ2-3; either TRBD1 or TRBD2 may fit D (6 bases each). The V and J ends lost 3 bases and 3 bases respectively, with 14 bases between them. In germline, CDR1 is SGHRS, CDR2 YFSETQ. This CDR3 spans 15 amino acids. The CDR3 region is CASSSRGGGTDTQYF. The CDR3 DNA is TGCGCCAGCAGCTCCCGTGGAGGGGGTACAGATACGCAGTATTTT.

The chain recombines TRBV2 with TRBJ1-6; no clear D. V lost 4 bases, J lost 7 bases, and 8 bases lay in between. Germline-derived CDR1 and CDR2 are SNHLY and FYNNEI. The CDR3 has 13 residues. The CDR3 reads CASSAGPNSPLHF. For the CDR3, the DNA is TGTGCCAGCAGTGCGGGCCCGAATTCACCCCTCCACTTT.

This rearrangement joins TRBV9 to TRBJ2-3; TRBD2 matches 8 bases. This CDR3 is 16 amino acids long. The V segment lost 2 bases and the J segment 2 bases; nucleotides outside the gene matches: 7. The germline CDR1 and CDR2 sequences are SGDLS and YYNGEE. The CDR3, as DNA: TGTGCCAGCAGCGTGCGACCGGGACTAGACACAGATACGCAGTATTTT. It translates to CASSVRPGLDTDTQYF.